This T cell receptor beta chain came from a study of blood T cell repertoires in COVID-19. Turning to the study itself: From the United States, Italy and Spain came samples of acute and convalescent COVID-19.

Sequencing used immunoSEQ multiplex PCR; TCRdb keeps in-frame clones, though not all of them. The data contain more than 100,000 clones, 65% to 90% of them singletons. The CDR3 loop spans 17 amino acids. The ends lost 5 bases at V and 3 bases at J; junction bases unmatched: 12. Germline lookup yields CDR1 KGHDR and CDR2 SFDVKD. The rearrangement uses TRBV24-1 and TRBJ1-2, with 9 bases that match TRBD1. The clonotype comes from an elderly man with acute or convalescent COVID-19. Sequences were obtained from peripheral blood. The CDR3 DNA sequence: TGTGCCACCAGTGGGGGACAGGGTGGAACCCGTGACTATGGCTACACCTTC. Amino acid sequence: CATSGGQGGTRDYGYTF.